These 29 T cell receptor beta chains were sequenced from one sample in a study of PD-1 blockade in classical Hodgkin lymphoma. Each of the patients experienced relapse following autologous stem cell transplantation, and their brentuximab vedotin exposure differed. Profiled with immunoSEQ multiplex PCR; TCRdb holds only in-frame clones, not every one. Counted here are 25,000 to 30,000 clones, over 75% occurring once; the ten biggest clones make up about 2.7%. The starting material was peripheral blood mononuclear cells (PBMCs), obtained at baseline. Every receptor here comes from a human donor with classical Hodgkin lymphoma.

This chain uses TRBV19 with TRBJ2-1; 14 bases are shared with TRBD2. V was clipped by 9 bases and J by 9 bases; unmatched bases: 4. The CDR3 spans 13 residues. Germline V gene sequence: CDR1 LNHDA, CDR2 SQIVND (reference sequence). DNA for the CDR3: TGTGCCAGCGGACTAGCGGGGGGATCTGAGCAGTTCTTC. It specifies CASGLAGGSEQFF. Using reference TRBV19 and TRBJ2-1 for the parts outside the CDR3, the full variable domain is DGGITQSPKYLFRKEGQNVTLSCEQNLNHDAMYWYRQDPGQGLRLIYYSQIVNDFQKGDIAEGYSVSREKKESFPLTVTSAQKNPTAFYLCASGLAGGSEQFFGPGTRLTVL.

The chain joins TRBV5-1 to TRBJ2-1, with D unclear. CDR3 length: 11 residues. Trimming stripped 4 bases from V and 5 bases from J, with 4 bases between. The germline V gene encodes CDR1 SGHRS and CDR2 YFSETQ. The CDR3 loop is CASSANNEQFF. The CDR3 nucleotides read TGCGCCAGCAGCGCCAACAATGAGCAGTTCTTC.

A remark on this clone: At one end, the junction sequence differs from germline, possibly due to a read error. This sequence joins TRBV4-2 and TRBJ1-4, with D possibly matching TRBD1 (6 bases). The CDR3 has 14 residues. The germline V gene encodes CDR1 LGHNA and CDR2 YNFKEQ. Written as DNA, the CDR3 is TGTGCCAGCAGTCAAGCACAGGGCGATGAAAAACTGTTTTTT. Its protein product is CASSQAQGDEKLFF.

A single count supports this clone. The chain couples TRBV6-5 to TRBJ1-2; unclear D gene. Germline CDR1 reads MNHEY; CDR2 reads SVGAGI. CDR3 length: 12 residues. V lost 6 bases and J lost 0, with 5 bases in between. The CDR3 nucleotides are TGTGCCAGCAGACAAACTAACTATGGCTACACCTTC. It translates to CASRQTNYGYTF.

CDR3 sequence reads: CASSLDRGANTGELFF. CDR3 DNA: TGCGCCAGCAGCTTGGATAGGGGGGCAAACACCGGGGAGCTGTTTTTT. This chain links TRBV5-1 with TRBJ2-2; D may be TRBD1 or TRBD2 (6 bases each). V lost 0 bases, J lost 2 bases, and 11 bases lay in between. CDR3 length equals 16 residues. CDR1 and CDR2 from the germline V gene are SGHRS and YFSETQ.

The chain has TRBV28 and TRBJ2-1; 9 bases are shared with TRBD1. The germline CDR1 and CDR2 sequences are MDHEN and SYDVKM. CDR3 length: 15 residues. Germline trimming cut 6 bases from V and 2 bases from J; bases unmatched to any gene: 5. This CDR3 reads CASSQDRGAYNEQFF. In DNA, the CDR3 is TGTGCCAGCAGCCAGGACAGGGGTGCCTACAATGAGCAGTTCTTC.

V gene TRBV2 combines with J gene TRBJ1-4, with D unclear. The CDR3 spans 13 residues. V lost 7 bases and J lost 0, with 6 bases in between. CDR1 and CDR2 (germline): SNHLY, FYNNEI. The CDR3 sequence: CASKGATNEKLFF. The CDR3, as DNA: TGTGCCAGCAAGGGAGCAACTAATGAAAAACTGTTTTTT.

The rearrangement joins TRBV5-1 to TRBJ2-1; D may be TRBD2 (5 bases). V lost 8 bases to trimming and J lost 1 base, with 16 bases between them. This CDR3 contains 15 residues. The germline CDR1 and CDR2 sequences are SGHRS and YFSETQ. This CDR3 is CASSPGLASYNEQFF. CDR3 sequence (DNA): TGCGCCAGTTCACCAGGCCTAGCTTCCTACAATGAGCAGTTCTTC.

The rearrangement links TRBV5-1 to TRBJ1-2; D might be TRBD1 (5 bases). The CDR3 is 12 residues long. The germline V gene has CDR1 SGHRS and CDR2 YFSETQ. V was cut by 4 bases and J by 4 bases, with 8 bases left in between. CDR3 sequence: CASSEDTYGYTF. Here the CDR3 DNA reads TGCGCCAGCAGCGAGGACACCTATGGCTACACCTTC.

This chain links TRBV19 with TRBJ2-2; 9 bases agree with TRBD1. This CDR3 spans 16 amino acids. J gave up 8 bases and V 7 bases, and 14 bases lay outside the gene matches. CDR1 and CDR2 (germline): LNHDA, SQIVND (reference sequence). The CDR3 coding sequence is TGTGCCAGTATGCGACCACAGGGGGCCCTGAGGGGGGAGCTGTTTTTT. This sequence encodes CASMRPQGALRGELFF.

The rearrangement joins TRBV5-1 to TRBJ2-5; D not resolved. This CDR3 region has 14 residues. Germline-derived CDR1 and CDR2 are SGHRS and YFSETQ. The V gene lost 1 base and the J gene lost 5 bases, with 12 bases spanning the gap. The CDR3 bases are TGCGCCAGCAGCTTGATGCGGACGGAGGAGACCCAGTACTTC. This encodes CASSLMRTEETQYF.

This chain uses TRBV5-1 with TRBJ1-3; possible D gene TRBD1, 5 bases. Trimming pared 3 bases from V and 2 bases from J, leaving 15 bases between. The CDR3 is 16 amino acids. CDR1 and CDR2 (germline): SGHRS, YFSETQ. CDR3 sequence (DNA): TGCGCCAGCAGCTGGAAGGACGGAGGGGCTGGAAACACCATATATTTT. It translates to CASSWKDGGAGNTIYF.

V gene TRBV5-6 combines with J gene TRBJ1-1; no firm D call. Germline V gene lookup returns CDR1 SGHDT and CDR2 YYEEEE. The CDR3 contains 14 residues. Trimming took 0 bases from V and 4 from J, leaving 10 bases between them. The CDR3: CASSLGLIGTEAFF. The CDR3 nucleotides read TGTGCCAGCAGCTTGGGGCTCATCGGCACTGAAGCTTTCTTT. Using reference TRBV5-6 and TRBJ1-1 for the parts outside the CDR3, the full variable domain is DAGVTQSPTHLIKTRGQQVTLRCSPKSGHDTVSWYQQALGQGPQFIFQYYEEEERQRGNFPDRFSGHQFPNYSSELNVNALLLGDSALYLCASSLGLIGTEAFFGQGTRLTVV.

Note on this clone: The junction and the germline gene differ at one end; a read error may be behind it. CDR3 loop: CASSEGSQDTQYF. As DNA, the CDR3 is TGTGCCAGCAGCGAAGGGTCCCAAGATACGCAGTATTTT. The chain combines TRBV6-1 with TRBJ2-3; D is uncertain. CDR1 MNHNS and CDR2 SASEGT come from the germline V gene. The CDR3 spans 13 residues.

The V and J genes are TRBV2 and TRBJ1-2, with a possible D match to TRBD1 (6 bases). Germline assignment: CDR1 SNHLY and CDR2 FYNNEI. V shed 10 bases and J shed 5 bases, with 17 bases lying between them. This CDR3 spans 13 amino acids. The CDR3 loop reads CATDLQGGYGYTF. The CDR3 nucleotides are TGTGCCACCGATTTACAGGGCGGGTATGGCTACACCTTC. Variable domain in full (rest from reference TRBV2 and TRBJ1-2): EPEVTQTPSHQVTQMGQEVILRCVPISNHLYFYWYRQILGQKVEFLVSFYNNEISEKSEIFDDQFSVERPDGSNFTLKIRSTKLEDSAMYFCATDLQGGYGYTFGSGTRLTVV.

The CDR3 loop is CASHGLAGARYNEQFF. The CDR3 bases are TGTGCCAGCCATGGACTAGCGGGGGCCCGATACAATGAGCAGTTCTTC. The chain employs TRBV7-8 and TRBJ2-1; 13 bases agree with TRBD2. CDR3 length: 16 residues. The trim removed 8 bases at V and 4 bases at J, leaving 8 bases unmatched. Looked up from germline, CDR1 is SGHVS and CDR2 is FQNEAQ. The complete variable domain, with remaining parts taken from reference TRBV7-8 and TRBJ2-1, reads GAGVSQSPRYKVAKRGQDVALRCDPISGHVSLFWYQQALGQGPEFLTYFQNEAQLDKSGLPSDRFFAERPEGSVSTLKIQRTQQEDSAVYLCASHGLAGARYNEQFFGPGTRLTVL.

The chain joins TRBV7-9 to TRBJ1-2, with TRBD1 matching over 11 bases. Trimming cost V 4 bases and J 5 bases; bases outside gene matches: 6. Per the germline V gene, CDR1 is SEHNR and CDR2 is FQNEAQ (reference sequence). The CDR3 has 15 residues. The CDR3 DNA is TGTGCCAGCAGCTCCGGACAGGGGGCGGGATATGGCTACACCTTC. This gives the protein CASSSGQGAGYGYTF.

This chain uses TRBV5-1 with TRBJ2-3, with TRBD2 matching 8 bases. This CDR3 is 15 amino acids long. J was trimmed by 6 bases and V by 0 bases; bases with no gene match: 6. Germline CDR1 SGHRS, CDR2 YFSETQ. CDR3 nucleotides: TGCGCCAGCAGCTTGGGTTTAGCGGGGAAGGATACGCAGTATTTT. Translating gives CASSLGLAGKDTQYF.

The rearrangement uses TRBV5-1 and TRBJ2-7; D might be TRBD2 (8 bases). The CDR3 spans 15 residues. V gave up 3 bases and J gave up 3 bases, with 16 bases separating them. Germline-derived CDR1 and CDR2 are SGHRS and YFSETQ. The CDR3 DNA follows: TGCGCCAGCAGCTCACAGGGGAGCGGGAGCTACGAGCAGTACTTC. Protein sequence: CASSSQGSGSYEQYF.

This chain links TRBV15 with TRBJ2-2; weak D call: TRBD1 (5 bases). Germline assignment: CDR1 LNHNV and CDR2 YYDKDF (reference sequence). This CDR3 contains 16 residues. The V and J ends lost 0 bases and 2 bases respectively, with 10 bases between them. CDR3 loop: CATSRDPGINTGELFF. DNA of the CDR3: TGTGCCACCAGCAGAGATCCAGGGATCAACACCGGGGAGCTGTTTTTT.

The V gene is TRBV5-1, the J gene TRBJ1-2, with a tentative D call TRBD1 (5 bases). Germline V gene sequence: CDR1 SGHRS, CDR2 YFSETQ. The V gene lost 4 bases and the J gene lost 7 bases, with 14 bases spanning the gap. This CDR3 region has 13 residues. CDR3 protein: CASSQGEVGGYTF. Here the CDR3 DNA reads TGCGCCAGCAGCCAAGGGGAAGTTGGTGGCTACACCTTC.

The chain links TRBV5-1 to TRBJ2-3; 9 nucleotides agree with TRBD2. CDR3 length: 16 residues. Trimming at V came to 1 base and at J to 4 bases, leaving 7 bases not matched to a gene. Germline V gene sequence: CDR1 SGHRS, CDR2 YFSETQ. The CDR3 loop reads CASSLTGGGGADTQYF. For the CDR3, the DNA is TGCGCCAGCAGCTTGACTGGGGGCGGGGGGGCAGATACGCAGTATTTT. Full variable domain (remainder filled in from reference TRBV5-1 and TRBJ2-3): KAGVTQTPRYLIKTRGQQVTLSCSPISGHRSVSWYQQTPGQGLQFLFEYFSETQRNKGNFPGRFSGRQFSNSRSEMNVSTLELGDSALYLCASSLTGGGGADTQYFGPGTRLTVL.

The CDR3 loop is CASSLGRGGRTEQFF. The CDR3 bases are TGTGCCAGCAGCTTAGGTCGGGGGGGGCGAACTGAGCAGTTCTTC. The chain recombines TRBV7-2 with TRBJ2-1; 8 bases match TRBD2. Trimming took 1 base from V and 9 from J; bases not matched to a gene: 8. This CDR3 is built from 15 residues. Per germline, CDR1 SGHTA and CDR2 FQGNSA.

This sequence joins TRBV7-8 and TRBJ2-7; 10 bases agree with TRBD2. Per germline, CDR1 SGHVS and CDR2 FQNEAQ. With V trimmed by 1 base and J by 2 bases, 2 bases remained unmatched. CDR3 length: 15 amino acids. CDR3 DNA sequence: TGTGCCAGCAGCTTAGTAGCGGGGGGTCCCTACGAGCAGTACTTC. It translates to CASSLVAGGPYEQYF. Looking up the rest from reference TRBV7-8 and TRBJ2-7 gives the full variable domain: GAGVSQSPRYKVAKRGQDVALRCDPISGHVSLFWYQQALGQGPEFLTYFQNEAQLDKSGLPSDRFFAERPEGSVSTLKIQRTQQEDSAVYLCASSLVAGGPYEQYFGPGTRLTVT.

V is TRBV28 and J is TRBJ2-1, with a weak D call TRBD1 (6 bases). Trimming shortened V by 5 bases and J by 13 bases, and 21 bases separated the two germline ends. The CDR3 contains 14 residues. CDR1 is MDHEN, CDR2 SYDVKM, per germline. The CDR3 here is CASSLIRTDGLQFF. The CDR3 bases are TGTGCCAGCAGTCTCATTCGGACAGACGGCCTACAGTTCTTC.

This chain uses TRBV4-2 with TRBJ1-2, with TRBD1 identical over 9 bases. The trim removed 6 bases at V and 13 bases at J, leaving 6 bases unmatched. The CDR3 runs to 11 residues. CDR1 is LGHNA, CDR2 YNFKEQ, per germline. This chain's CDR3 is CASSTGGVFTF. The CDR3, as DNA: TGTGCCAGCAGTACAGGGGGCGTATTCACCTTC.

J is TRBJ2-7 and V is TRBV6-6, with no clear D. The germline gives CDR1 MNHNY, CDR2 SVGAGI (reference sequence). V lost 6 bases, J lost 5 bases, and 11 bases lay in between. This CDR3 has 12 residues. CDR3 nucleotides: TGTGCCAGCAGCCCGAGAGTAGACGAGCAGTACTTC. Amino acids: CASSPRVDEQYF.

The chain links TRBV7-8 to TRBJ1-1, with a possible D match to TRBD1 (5 bases). Germline lookup yields CDR1 SGHVS and CDR2 FQNEAQ. The CDR3 is 15 amino acids. The V end lost 1 base, the J end lost 0 bases, and 9 bases lay between the germline ends. CDR3 nucleotides: TGTGCCAGCAGCTTAGATGCAGGGATGAACACTGAAGCTTTCTTT. This codes for CASSLDAGMNTEAFF. Using reference TRBV7-8 and TRBJ1-1 for the parts outside the CDR3, the full variable domain is GAGVSQSPRYKVAKRGQDVALRCDPISGHVSLFWYQQALGQGPEFLTYFQNEAQLDKSGLPSDRFFAERPEGSVSTLKIQRTQQEDSAVYLCASSLDAGMNTEAFFGQGTRLTVV.

This clone was picked up a small number of times. The CDR3 reads CASSETGGDEQFF. CDR3 nucleotides: TGTGCCAGCAGCGAGACAGGGGGGGATGAGCAGTTCTTC. The chain carries TRBV7-9 and TRBJ2-1; TRBD1 matches at 9 bases. Germline trimming cut 5 bases from V and 8 bases from J; bases unmatched to any gene: 4. CDR3 length: 13 residues. CDR1 is SEHNR, CDR2 FQNEAQ, per germline (reference sequence).